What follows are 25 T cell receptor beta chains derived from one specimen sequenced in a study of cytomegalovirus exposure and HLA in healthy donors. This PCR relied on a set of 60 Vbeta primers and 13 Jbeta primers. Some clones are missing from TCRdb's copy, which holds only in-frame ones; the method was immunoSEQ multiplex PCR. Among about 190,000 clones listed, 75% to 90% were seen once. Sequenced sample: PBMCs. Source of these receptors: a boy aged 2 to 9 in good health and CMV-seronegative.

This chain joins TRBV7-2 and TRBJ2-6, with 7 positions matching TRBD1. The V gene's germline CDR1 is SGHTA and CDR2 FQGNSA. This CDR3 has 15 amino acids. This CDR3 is CARGRVRSGANVLTF. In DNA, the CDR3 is TGTGCTAGGGGGCGGGTGCGCTCTGGGGCCAACGTCCTGACTTTC. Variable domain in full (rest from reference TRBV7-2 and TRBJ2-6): GAGVSQSPSNKVTEKGKDVELRCDPISGHTALYWYRQSLGQGLEFLIYFQGNSAPDKSGLPSDRFSAERTGGSVSTLTIQRTQQEDSAVYLCARGRVRSGANVLTFGAGSRLTVL.

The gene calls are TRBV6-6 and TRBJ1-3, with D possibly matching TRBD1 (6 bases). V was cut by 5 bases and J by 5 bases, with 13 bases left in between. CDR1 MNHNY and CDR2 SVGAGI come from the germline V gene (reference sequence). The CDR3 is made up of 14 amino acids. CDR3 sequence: CASSTRGARNTIYF. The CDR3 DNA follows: TGTGCCAGCAGTACTCGGGGGGCAAGAAACACCATATATTTT.

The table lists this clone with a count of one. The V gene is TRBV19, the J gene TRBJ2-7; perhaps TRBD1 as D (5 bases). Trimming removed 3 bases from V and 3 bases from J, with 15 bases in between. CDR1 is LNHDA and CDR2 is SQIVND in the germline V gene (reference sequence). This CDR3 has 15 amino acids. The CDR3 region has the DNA TGTGCCAGTAGTATCTCTACAGGTGATATCTACGAGCAGTACTTC. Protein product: CASSISTGDIYEQYF.

CDR3 amino acids: CASGLQGSGTNEKLFF. DNA of the CDR3: TGCGCCAGCGGCCTACAGGGCTCCGGGACTAATGAAAAACTGTTTTTT. The chain employs TRBV5-1 and TRBJ1-4, with D perhaps TRBD1 (6 bases). Trimming took off 7 bases at V and 2 bases at J, with 18 bases between the two ends. CDR1 and CDR2 (germline): SGHRS, YFSETQ. The CDR3 runs to 16 residues.

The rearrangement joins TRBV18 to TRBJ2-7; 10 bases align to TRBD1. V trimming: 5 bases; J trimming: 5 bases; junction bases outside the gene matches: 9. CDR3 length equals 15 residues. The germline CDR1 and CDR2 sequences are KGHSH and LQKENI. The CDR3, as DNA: TGTGCCAGCTCAGACTCCGGGACAGGGGAAGACGAGCAGTACTTC. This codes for CASSDSGTGEDEQYF.

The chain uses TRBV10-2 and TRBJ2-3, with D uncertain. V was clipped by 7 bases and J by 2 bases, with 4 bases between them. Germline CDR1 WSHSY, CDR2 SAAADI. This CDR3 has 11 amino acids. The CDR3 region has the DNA TGCGCCAGCATTCTCACAGATACGCAGTATTTT. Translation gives CASILTDTQYF.

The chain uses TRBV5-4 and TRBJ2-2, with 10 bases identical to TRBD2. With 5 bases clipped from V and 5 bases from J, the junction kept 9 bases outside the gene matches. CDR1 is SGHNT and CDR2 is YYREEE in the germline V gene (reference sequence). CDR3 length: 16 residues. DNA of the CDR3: TGTGCCAGCAGTAAACGAGCGGGAGGGCCGACCGGGGAGCTGTTTTTT. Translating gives CASSKRAGGPTGELFF.

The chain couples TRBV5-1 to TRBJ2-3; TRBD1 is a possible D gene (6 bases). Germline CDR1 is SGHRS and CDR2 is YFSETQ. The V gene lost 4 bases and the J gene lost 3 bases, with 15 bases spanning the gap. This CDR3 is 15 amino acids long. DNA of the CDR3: TGCGCCAGCAGCCTACAGGGATTGGGTACAGATACGCAGTATTTT. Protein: CASSLQGLGTDTQYF.

CDR3: CASSLVGGYTF. CDR3 DNA: TGTGCCAGCAGCTTAGTCGGGGGCTACACCTTC. This chain joins TRBV13 and TRBJ1-2; D remains unclear. Germline CDR1 PRHDT, CDR2 FYEKMQ (reference sequence). Trimming pared 1 base from V and 8 bases from J, leaving 5 bases between. This CDR3 is 11 amino acids long.

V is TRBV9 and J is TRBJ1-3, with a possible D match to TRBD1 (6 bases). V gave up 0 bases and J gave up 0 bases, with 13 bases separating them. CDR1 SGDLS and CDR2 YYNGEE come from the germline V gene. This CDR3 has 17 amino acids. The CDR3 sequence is CASSVATGHYSGNTIYF. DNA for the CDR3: TGTGCCAGCAGCGTAGCTACAGGGCATTACTCTGGAAACACCATATATTTT.

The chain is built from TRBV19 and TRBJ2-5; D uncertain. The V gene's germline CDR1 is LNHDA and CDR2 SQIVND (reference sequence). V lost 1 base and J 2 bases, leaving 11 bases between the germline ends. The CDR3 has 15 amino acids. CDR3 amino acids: CASSIAGQIQETQYF. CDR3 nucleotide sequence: TGTGCCAGTAGTATAGCTGGGCAGATACAAGAGACCCAGTACTTC. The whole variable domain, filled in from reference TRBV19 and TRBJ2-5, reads DGGITQSPKYLFRKEGQNVTLSCEQNLNHDAMYWYRQDPGQGLRLIYYSQIVNDFQKGDIAEGYSVSREKKESFPLTVTSAQKNPTAFYLCASSIAGQIQETQYFGPGTRLLVL.

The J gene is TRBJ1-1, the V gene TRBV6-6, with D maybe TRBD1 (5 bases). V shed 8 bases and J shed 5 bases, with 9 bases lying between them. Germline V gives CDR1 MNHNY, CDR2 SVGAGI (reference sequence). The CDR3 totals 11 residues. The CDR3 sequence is CASVGGTEAFF. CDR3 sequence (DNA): TGTGCCAGCGTTGGGGGGACTGAAGCTTTCTTT.

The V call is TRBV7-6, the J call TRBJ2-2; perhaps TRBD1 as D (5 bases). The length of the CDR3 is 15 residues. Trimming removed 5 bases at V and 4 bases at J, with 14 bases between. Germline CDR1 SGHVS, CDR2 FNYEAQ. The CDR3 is CASSLRTLGTGELFF. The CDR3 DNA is TGTGCCAGCAGCCTGCGGACACTGGGCACCGGGGAGCTGTTTTTT.

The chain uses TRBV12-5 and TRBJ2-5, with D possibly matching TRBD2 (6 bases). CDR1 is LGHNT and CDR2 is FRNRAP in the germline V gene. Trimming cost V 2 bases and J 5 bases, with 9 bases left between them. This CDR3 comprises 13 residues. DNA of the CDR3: TGTGCTAGTGGTTTGATCGGGGGTGAGACCCAGTACTTC. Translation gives CASGLIGGETQYF.

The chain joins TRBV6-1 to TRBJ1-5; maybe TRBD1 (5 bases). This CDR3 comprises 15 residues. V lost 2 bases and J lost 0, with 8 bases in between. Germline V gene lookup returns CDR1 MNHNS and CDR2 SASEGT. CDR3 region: CASSERGLSNQPQHF. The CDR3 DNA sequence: TGTGCCAGCAGTGAAAGGGGACTTAGCAATCAGCCCCAGCATTTT.

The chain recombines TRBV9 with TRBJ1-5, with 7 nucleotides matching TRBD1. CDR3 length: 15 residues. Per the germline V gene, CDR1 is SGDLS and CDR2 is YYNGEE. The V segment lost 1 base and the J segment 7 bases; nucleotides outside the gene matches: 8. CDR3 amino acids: CASSVTGAVGQPQHF. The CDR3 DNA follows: TGTGCCAGCAGCGTAACAGGGGCCGTGGGACAGCCCCAGCATTTT.

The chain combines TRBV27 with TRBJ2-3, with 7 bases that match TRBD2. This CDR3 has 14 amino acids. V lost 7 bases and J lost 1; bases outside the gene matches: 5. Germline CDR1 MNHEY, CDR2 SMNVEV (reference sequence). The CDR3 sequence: CASTLGRGTDTQYF. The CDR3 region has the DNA TGTGCCAGCACCCTGGGGAGGGGCACAGATACGCAGTATTTT.

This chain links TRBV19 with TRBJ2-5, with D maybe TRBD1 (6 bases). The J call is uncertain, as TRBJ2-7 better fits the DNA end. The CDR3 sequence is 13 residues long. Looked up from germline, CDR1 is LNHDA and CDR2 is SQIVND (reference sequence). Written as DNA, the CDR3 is TGTGCCAGTAGTATGGACAGTACCTACGAGCAGTACTTC. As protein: CASSMDSTYEQYF.

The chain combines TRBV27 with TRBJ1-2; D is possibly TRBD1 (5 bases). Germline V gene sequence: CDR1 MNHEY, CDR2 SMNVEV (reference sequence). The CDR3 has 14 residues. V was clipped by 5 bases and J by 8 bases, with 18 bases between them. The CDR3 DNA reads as TGTGCCAGCAGTCTAAATACGGGGACTGGGGGCTACACCTTC. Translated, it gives CASSLNTGTGGYTF.

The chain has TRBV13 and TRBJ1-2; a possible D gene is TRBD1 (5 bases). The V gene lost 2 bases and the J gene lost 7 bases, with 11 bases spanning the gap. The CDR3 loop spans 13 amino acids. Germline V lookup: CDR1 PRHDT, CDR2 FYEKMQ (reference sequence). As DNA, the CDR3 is TGTGCCAGCAGCTTACAGGGTCCGGCTGGCTACACCTTC. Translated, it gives CASSLQGPAGYTF.

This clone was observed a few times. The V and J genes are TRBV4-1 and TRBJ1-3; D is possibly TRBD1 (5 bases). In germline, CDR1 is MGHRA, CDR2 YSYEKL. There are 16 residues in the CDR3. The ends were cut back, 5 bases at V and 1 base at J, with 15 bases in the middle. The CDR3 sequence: CASSGAGYESGNTIYF. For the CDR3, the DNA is TGCGCCAGCAGCGGGGCAGGGTACGAGTCTGGAAACACCATATATTTT.

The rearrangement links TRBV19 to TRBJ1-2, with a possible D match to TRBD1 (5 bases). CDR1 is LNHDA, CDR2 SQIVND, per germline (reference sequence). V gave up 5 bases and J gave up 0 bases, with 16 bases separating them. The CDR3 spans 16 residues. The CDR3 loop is CASSPQGGISNYGYTF. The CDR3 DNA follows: TGTGCCAGTAGTCCCCAGGGAGGGATTTCTAACTATGGCTACACCTTC. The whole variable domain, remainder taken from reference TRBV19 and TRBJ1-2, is DGGITQSPKYLFRKEGQNVTLSCEQNLNHDAMYWYRQDPGQGLRLIYYSQIVNDFQKGDIAEGYSVSREKKESFPLTVTSAQKNPTAFYLCASSPQGGISNYGYTFGSGTRLTVV.

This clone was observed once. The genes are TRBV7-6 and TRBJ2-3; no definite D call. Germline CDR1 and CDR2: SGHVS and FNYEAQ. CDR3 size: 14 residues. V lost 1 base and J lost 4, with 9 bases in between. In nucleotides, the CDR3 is TGTGCCAGCAGCTTAGAAGTGGCATCAGATACGCAGTATTTT. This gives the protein CASSLEVASDTQYF. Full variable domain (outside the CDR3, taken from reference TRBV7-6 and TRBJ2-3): GAGVSQSPRYKVTKRGQDVALRCDPISGHVSLYWYRQALGQGPEFLTYFNYEAQQDKSGLPNDRFSAERPEGSISTLTIQRTEQRDSAMYRCASSLEVASDTQYFGPGTRLTVL.

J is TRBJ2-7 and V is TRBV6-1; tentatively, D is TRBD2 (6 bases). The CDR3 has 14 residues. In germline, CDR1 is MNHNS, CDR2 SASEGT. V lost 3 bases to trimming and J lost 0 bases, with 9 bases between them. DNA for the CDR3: TGTGCCAGCAGTGAGGGCGGGACCTCCTACGAGCAGTACTTC. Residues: CASSEGGTSYEQYF.

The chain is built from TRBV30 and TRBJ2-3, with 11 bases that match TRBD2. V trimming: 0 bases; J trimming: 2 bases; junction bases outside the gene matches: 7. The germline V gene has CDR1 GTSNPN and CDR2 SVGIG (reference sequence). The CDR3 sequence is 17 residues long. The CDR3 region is CAWSVGGTSGITDTQYF. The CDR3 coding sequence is TGTGCCTGGAGTGTAGGGGGGACTAGCGGAATCACAGATACGCAGTATTTT.